Sequencing of this T cell receptor (beta chain) was carried out in a study of cytomegalovirus exposure and HLA in healthy donors. Study-wide findings and caveats: The study reported that TCR beta sequences accurately predicted HLA-A and HLA-B alleles in most subjects. Most TCRs appeared rarely, but some public TCRs recurred in many donors. An analysis done earlier found most TCR beta V segments productive about 87% or about 30% of the time.

Of note for this clone: Its antigen is unidentified.

The CDR3 covers 14 residues. Germline CDR1 reads SQVTM; CDR2 reads ANQGSEA. V lost 5 bases, J lost 6 bases, and 6 bases stayed unmatched. The PCR made use of 60 Vbeta and 13 Jbeta primers. The assay was immunoSEQ multiplex PCR, and TCRdb's table has in-frame clones only and misses some. This table holds 200,000 or so clones, roughly 84% found once. The chain recombines TRBV29-1 with TRBJ2-2, with 10 bases identical to TRBD2. Sequenced: PBMCs. The sequence came from a boy aged 5-17 years in good health and CMV-seronegative. The CDR3 nucleotides are TGCAGCGTTTTACCTAGCGGGAGTTCCGGGGAGCTGTTTTTT. Protein sequence: CSVLPSGSSGELFF.